Listed below are T cell receptor beta chains from one sample, sequenced in a study of T cells in Graves' hyperthyroidism and ophthalmopathy. TCRdb re-analysed the multiplex PCR reads in MiXCR, keeping a single row per CDR3 protein. The sample shows approximately 300,000 distinct CDR3 sequences, about 18% of them seen only once. The sequenced sample was blood. The source of these receptors is an older woman with Graves' ophthalmopathy. Each CDR3 is given with its conserved first and last residue. The D gene is left open where the match is weak. Rows may omit the clone size; those that give it use once, few, many or a size class.

d_gene	v_gene	j_gene	abundance	CDR3nt	CDR3aa
NA	TRBV30	TRBJ2-7	many	TGTGCCTGGACGGCCGGTTCCTACGAGCAGTACTTC	CAWTAGSYEQYF
TRBD1	TRBV4-3	TRBJ2-7	NA	TGCGCCAGCAGCCTAGGGACAGCTCTTTCGGGCGAGCAGTACTTC	CASSLGTALSGEQYF
TRBD2	TRBV29-1	TRBJ2-3	NA	TGCAGCGTTGAAGGGGGGCGGGGGGGGCTGGATACGCAGTATTTT	CSVEGGRGGLDTQYF
TRBD1	TRBV19	TRBJ2-7	NA	TGTGCCAGTAGTATAGTTCAGGGGGCCACCTACGAGCAGTACTTC	CASSIVQGATYEQYF
TRBD2	TRBV20-1	TRBJ2-1	many	TGCAGTTCGCCAGTAGCGGGGGCGGACAATGAGCAGTTCTTC	CSSPVAGADNEQFF
NA	TRBV3-1	TRBJ2-6	many	TGTGCCAGCCGTGTCCGGGGGGCCAACGTCCTGACTTTC	CASRVRGANVLTF
TRBD2	TRBV20-1	TRBJ2-7	NA	TGCAGTGCTCCCCTAGCGGGAGAGGGCGAGCAGTACTTC	CSAPLAGEGEQYF
NA	TRBV5-5	TRBJ1-1	many	TGTGCCAGCAGCTTTATTGCGAACACTGAAGCTTTCTTT	CASSFIANTEAFF
TRBD2	TRBV7-9	TRBJ2-1	few	TGTGCCAGCAGCCCAACTACTAGCGGGGGGCGACTACTAAGCTCCTACAATGAGCAGTTCTTC	CASSPTTSGGRLLSSYNEQFF
NA	TRBV20-1	TRBJ1-4	many	TGCAGTGCGATCGGACCGGCCCCGACAGACGAAAAACTGTTTTTT	CSAIGPAPTDEKLFF
NA	TRBV11-3	TRBJ2-2	NA	TGTGCCAGCAGCCCGGCGGCTAGCGGGGAGCTGTTTTTT	CASSPAASGELFF
TRBD2	TRBV4-1	TRBJ2-5	few	TGCGCCAGCAGCCAAGACCCGCGGGGGGAAGAGACCCAGTACTTC	CASSQDPRGEETQYF
TRBD2	TRBV6-1	TRBJ2-3	many	TGTGCCAGCAGTGAACGCGTAGCGGGGGGCGTCACAGATACGCAGTATTTT	CASSERVAGGVTDTQYF
TRBD1	TRBV5-6	TRBJ2-1	few	TGTGCCAGCAGCACCGGGACAGCGAATGAGCAGTTCTTC	CASSTGTANEQFF
TRBD2	TRBV20-1	TRBJ2-1	many	TGCAGTGCTAGATTAGGTGCGGGAGCCTCCTACAATGAGCAGTTCTTC	CSARLGAGASYNEQFF
NA	TRBV28	TRBJ2-2	many	TGTGCCAGCAGTCGGGTGGTCAGGGGGGTTAACGGGGAGCTGTTTTTT	CASSRVVRGVNGELFF